A selection of T cell receptor beta chains follows, all from one sample in a study of T cells in Graves' hyperthyroidism and ophthalmopathy. TCRdb itself ran the multiplex PCR reads through MiXCR, one entry per CDR3 protein. The sample has roughly 500,000 distinct CDR3 sequences; approximately 23% are singletons. The sequenced material came from blood. These receptors all come from a woman between 65 and 79 years old with Graves' ophthalmopathy. CDR3s leave out the opening cysteine and the closing phenylalanine or tryptophan. D genes are given only for firm matches.

v_call	d_call	j_call	cdr3_aa
TRBV20-1	TRBD1	TRBJ2-5	SPQKTGEETQY
TRBV5-1	TRBD1	TRBJ2-5	ASSLQGVGETQY
TRBV24-1	TRBD1	TRBJ2-7	ATRTRDRGRPLTSKDIEQY
TRBV20-1	TRBD2	TRBJ2-7	SARVRGGSYEQY
TRBV28	-	TRBJ1-3	ASSVGVRGGNTIY
TRBV6-1	-	TRBJ1-3	ASSDNAGNTIY
TRBV5-1	TRBD2	TRBJ2-7	ASSLDPREAYEQY
TRBV10-3	TRBD2	TRBJ2-7	AANPGGPWEQY
TRBV5-1	TRBD2	TRBJ2-1	ASSLFASGNEQF
TRBV14	TRBD1	TRBJ1-4	ASSKTGGFEKLF
TRBV2	-	-	ASTRETDTQH
TRBV7-3	-	TRBJ2-4	ASSSSGTGDIQY
TRBV6-5	TRBD1	TRBJ2-2	ASSYETGGFGELF
TRBV20-1	TRBD2	TRBJ2-1	SAPLAKRGYNEQF
TRBV6-5	-	TRBJ1-6	ASSYSKSQLFSPLH
TRBV20-1	TRBD2	TRBJ2-3	SARAPGSGKADTQY
TRBV7-2	-	TRBJ2-3	ASSSSLSHAQY
TRBV20-1	TRBD1	TRBJ1-2	SARDLGTGYKDGYT
TRBV10-1	TRBD1	TRBJ1-6	ASSPDRITPLH
TRBV10-3	-	TRBJ1-3	AIRSSSGNTIY
TRBV5-1	TRBD1	TRBJ2-1	ARSGQGENEQF
TRBV30	-	TRBJ2-3	AWSVVGGVDTQY
TRBV19	TRBD2	TRBJ2-1	ASIPLAGGPSEQF
TRBV11-2	TRBD1	TRBJ1-6	ASSLAGGYSPLH
TRBV20-1	TRBD2	TRBJ2-1	SARGLAEHNEQF
TRBV11-3	-	TRBJ1-1	ASSPQGKNTEAF
TRBV5-1	-	TRBJ1-2	ASRRAPYGYT
TRBV20-1	TRBD2	TRBJ2-1	SAQKGTSGSSEQF
TRBV7-2	-	TRBJ2-5	ASSSDRRTQY
TRBV19	-	TRBJ2-2	ASSPLTGLTGELF
TRBV2	TRBD2	TRBJ2-3	AGAGGSTDTQY
TRBV20-1	-	TRBJ1-2	SPDKGRAGYT
TRBV18	TRBD1	TRBJ1-2	ASSPLRDRFYT
TRBV2	TRBD1	TRBJ1-4	ASSERDSHRFATNEKLF
TRBV4-3	TRBD1	TRBJ2-7	ASSQDTGAYEQY
TRBV10-3	-	TRBJ2-1	AISALGIEQF
TRBV12-3/TRBV12-4	-	TRBJ1-5	ASSWGGDGAQPQH
TRBV10-3	TRBD1	TRBJ1-2	AIAGGTGNYGYT
TRBV5-6	TRBD1	TRBJ1-2	ASSERDSFYGYT
TRBV11-2	-	TRBJ2-7	ASSLTDSSYEQY
TRBV5-1	-	TRBJ2-7	ASSQLAVSSYEQY
TRBV20-1	-	TRBJ1-2	SARVENYGYT
TRBV6-5	-	TRBJ2-3	ASSYSSSPGITDTQY
TRBV7-9	TRBD2	TRBJ2-3	ASSLGASGRTDTQY
TRBV19	-	TRBJ1-5	ASRETSGSNQPQH
TRBV28	TRBD1	TRBJ2-1	ASSLGQDTYNEQF
TRBV5-4	TRBD1	TRBJ2-7	ASSARQGANEQY
TRBV12-3/TRBV12-4	TRBD2	TRBJ2-1	ASSPGTNNNEQF
TRBV30	-	TRBJ1-3	AWRMWGLGSGTTLY
TRBV7-2	TRBD2	TRBJ2-1	ASSRPGLAGVGEQF
TRBV2	-	TRBJ1-6	ASSEGGGANNSPLH
TRBV6-5	-	TRBJ1-5	ASSYGQPHSNQPQH
TRBV11-2	-	TRBJ1-1	ASGIGWGMTEAF
TRBV11-3	TRBD2	TRBJ2-7	ASSRGGEDEQY
TRBV7-9	TRBD2	TRBJ2-7	ASRGDYSYEQY
TRBV2	TRBD2	TRBJ2-7	ASSEGFGLGGYEQY
TRBV15	TRBD2	TRBJ2-1	ATSRRAGGGYNEQF
TRBV2	-	TRBJ1-5	ASSEWGYQPQH
TRBV6-2/TRBV6-3	-	TRBJ2-7	ASSYDRINYEQY